This T cell receptor (beta chain) was identified in a study of post-analysis software for immune sequencing data. Study-wide results and caveats: Controls showed lower frequencies than patients for roughly 5 TRBV segments, and TRBV5-6, TRBV5-1 and TRBV20-1 were among these.

The TCR beta cDNA libraries contained unique molecular identifiers. TCRdb analysed the PCR reads with MiXCR anew, one entry per CDR3 protein. The data hold about 540,000 distinct CDR3 sequences, with 30% to 40% observed a single time. As concerns this clonotype: Its antigen remains unknown.

From germline, CDR1 is DFQATT and CDR2 SNEGSKA (reference sequence). After removal of 3 bases from V and 0 bases from J, the junction contained 5 bases not matched to a gene. The CDR3 sequence is 15 residues long. The sample was blood. The TCR originated in a girl aged 2-17 years with multiple sclerosis. The rearrangement uses TRBV20-1 and TRBJ2-1; 7 positions agree with TRBD2. CDR3 sequence reads: CSASELASSYNEQFF. The CDR3 nucleotides are TGCAGTGCTAGTGAACTAGCGAGCTCCTACAATGAGCAGTTCTTC.